This T cell receptor beta chain appears in the sequencing data of a study of blood T cells in healthy people across ages. Study conclusions and caveats: Diversity of TCR beta per million T cells declined in a roughly linear way with age.

Per the germline V gene, CDR1 is MNHEY and CDR2 is SVGEGT. There are 17 residues in the CDR3. Trimming took off 2 bases at V and 0 bases at J, with 14 bases between the two ends. Primers used in a second PCR of roughly 6 to 12 cycles were a sample-barcoded 5' primer and a J-beta primer mix. TCRdb passed the 5' RACE reads through MiXCR, listing each CDR3 protein once. This repertoire shows some 1,800,000 distinct CDR3 sequences, roughly 43% found once; its top ten account for 23%. Details on this clonotype: Its cognate antigen is unknown.

Sequenced sample: blood. The chain links TRBV6-2 or TRBV6-3 to TRBJ1-5; D unresolved. The clonotype originates from a human donor in good health. The CDR3 region has the DNA TGTGCCAGCAGTTACCGGCACCCCGGCTATAGCAATCAGCCCCAGCATTTT. It codes for CASSYRHPGYSNQPQHF.